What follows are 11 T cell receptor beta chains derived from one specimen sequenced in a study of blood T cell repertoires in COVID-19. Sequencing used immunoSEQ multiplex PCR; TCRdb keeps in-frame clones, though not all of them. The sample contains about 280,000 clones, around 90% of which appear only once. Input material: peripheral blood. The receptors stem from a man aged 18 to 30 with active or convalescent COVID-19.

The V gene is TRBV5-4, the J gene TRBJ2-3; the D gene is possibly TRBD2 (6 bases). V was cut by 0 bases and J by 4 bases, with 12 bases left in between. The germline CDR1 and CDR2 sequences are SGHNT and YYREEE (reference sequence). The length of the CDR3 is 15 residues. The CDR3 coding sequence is TGTGCCAGCAGCTTGGGGGCCGGACTACCAGATACGCAGTATTTT. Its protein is CASSLGAGLPDTQYF. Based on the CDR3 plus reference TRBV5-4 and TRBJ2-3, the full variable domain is ETGVTQSPTHLIKTRGQQVTLRCSSQSGHNTVSWYQQALGQGPQFIFQYYREEENGRGNFPPRFSGLQFPNYSSELNVNALELDDSALYLCASSLGAGLPDTQYFGPGTRLTVL.

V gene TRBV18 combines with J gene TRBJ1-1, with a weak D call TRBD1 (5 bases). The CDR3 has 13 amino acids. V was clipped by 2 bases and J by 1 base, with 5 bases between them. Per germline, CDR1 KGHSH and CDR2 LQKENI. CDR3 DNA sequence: TGTGCCAGCTCACCAGGACAGAACACTGAAGCTTTCTTT. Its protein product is CASSPGQNTEAFF.

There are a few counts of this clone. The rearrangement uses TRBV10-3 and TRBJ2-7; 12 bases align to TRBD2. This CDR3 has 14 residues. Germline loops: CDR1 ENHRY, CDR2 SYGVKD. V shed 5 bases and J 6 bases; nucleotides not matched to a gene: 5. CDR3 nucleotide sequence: TGTGCCATCAGTTCTAGCGGGGGGGCCCTCGAGCAGTACTTC. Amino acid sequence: CAISSSGGALEQYF.

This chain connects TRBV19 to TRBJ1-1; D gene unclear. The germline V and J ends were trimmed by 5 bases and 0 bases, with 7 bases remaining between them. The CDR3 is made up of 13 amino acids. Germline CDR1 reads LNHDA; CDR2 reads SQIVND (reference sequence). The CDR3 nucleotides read TGTGCCAGTAGTTCATACATGAACACTGAAGCTTTCTTT. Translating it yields CASSSYMNTEAFF.

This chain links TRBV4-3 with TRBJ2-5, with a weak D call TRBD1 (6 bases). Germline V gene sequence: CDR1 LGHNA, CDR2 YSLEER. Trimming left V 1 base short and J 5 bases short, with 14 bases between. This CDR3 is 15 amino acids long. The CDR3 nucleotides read TGCGCCAGCAGCCAAGTTTCAGGGGTGGGGGAGACCCAGTACTTC. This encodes CASSQVSGVGETQYF.

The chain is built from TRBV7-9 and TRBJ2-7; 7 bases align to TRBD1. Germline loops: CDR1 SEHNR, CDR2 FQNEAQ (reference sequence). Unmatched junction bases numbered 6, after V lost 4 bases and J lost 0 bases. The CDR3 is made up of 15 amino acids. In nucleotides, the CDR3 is TGTGCCAGCAGCTCCACAGGGGAGAGCTCCTACGAGCAGTACTTC. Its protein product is CASSSTGESSYEQYF.

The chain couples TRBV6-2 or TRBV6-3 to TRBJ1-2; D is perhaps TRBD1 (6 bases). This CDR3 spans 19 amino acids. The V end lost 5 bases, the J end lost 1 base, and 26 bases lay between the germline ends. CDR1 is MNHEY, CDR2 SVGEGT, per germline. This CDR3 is CASSPHSERRTDFNYGYTF. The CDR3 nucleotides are TGTGCCAGCAGTCCCCACAGTGAGCGCCGGACAGATTTTAACTATGGCTACACCTTC.

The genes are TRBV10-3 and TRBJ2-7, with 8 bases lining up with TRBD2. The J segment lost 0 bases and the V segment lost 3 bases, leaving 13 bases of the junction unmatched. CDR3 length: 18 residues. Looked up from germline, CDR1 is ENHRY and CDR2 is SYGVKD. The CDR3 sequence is CAISDGGGGITSSYEQYF. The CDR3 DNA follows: TGTGCCATCAGTGATGGTGGCGGGGGGATCACCAGCTCCTACGAGCAGTACTTC.

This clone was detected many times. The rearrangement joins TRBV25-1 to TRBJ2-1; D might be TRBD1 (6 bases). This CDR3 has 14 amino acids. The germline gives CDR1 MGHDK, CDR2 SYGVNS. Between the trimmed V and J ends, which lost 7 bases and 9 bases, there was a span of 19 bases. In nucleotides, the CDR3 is TGTGCCAGCAACACAAACGGACAGTTCAGTGAGCAGTTCTTC. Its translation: CASNTNGQFSEQFF.

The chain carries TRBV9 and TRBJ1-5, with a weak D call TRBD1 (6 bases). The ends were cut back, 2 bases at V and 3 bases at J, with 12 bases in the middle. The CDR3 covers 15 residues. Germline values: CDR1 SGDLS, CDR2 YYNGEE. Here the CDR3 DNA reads TGTGCCAGCAGCGTCGGGGGGGCTCCCAATCAGCCCCAGCATTTT. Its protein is CASSVGGAPNQPQHF.

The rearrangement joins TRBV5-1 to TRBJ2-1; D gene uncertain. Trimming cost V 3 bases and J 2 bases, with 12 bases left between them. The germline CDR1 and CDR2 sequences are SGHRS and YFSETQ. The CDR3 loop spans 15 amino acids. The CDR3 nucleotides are TGCGCCAGCAGCTGGTCTGCGCACCCCTACAATGAGCAGTTCTTC. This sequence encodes CASSWSAHPYNEQFF.